This TCR beta chain was identified in a study of blood T cells in healthy people across ages. In the study overall: Template switching picked up about one barcoded beta molecule for each two T cells. General study points: What prevented conclusive comparison of naive and antigen-experienced cells was that PBMCs were unsorted.

Comment on this clonotype: Its target is unknown.

V lost 5 bases and J 4 bases, leaving 15 bases between the germline ends. CDR1 is LNHDA, CDR2 SQIVND, per germline (reference sequence). This CDR3 spans 15 amino acids. For the second PCR, which ran for roughly 6 to 11 cycles, a sample-barcoded 5' primer and a J-beta primer mix were used. A template-switch adaptor that had 12 random nucleotides put a tag on each cDNA molecule. TCRdb ran MiXCR on the 5' RACE reads and lists one entry per CDR3 protein. The sample consists of 630,000 or so distinct CDR3 sequences, approximately 30% of them appearing once. Input material: blood. The receptor's source is an elderly woman in good health. This rearrangement joins TRBV19 to TRBJ2-1, with D perhaps being TRBD1 or TRBD2 (5 bases each). DNA of the CDR3: TGTGCCAGTAGTTTATCCCGGGACCGGTACAATGAGCAGTTCTTC. Protein product: CASSLSRDRYNEQFF. Full variable domain (outside the CDR3, taken from reference TRBV19 and TRBJ2-1): DGGITQSPKYLFRKEGQNVTLSCEQNLNHDAMYWYRQDPGQGLRLIYYSQIVNDFQKGDIAEGYSVSREKKESFPLTVTSAQKNPTAFYLCASSLSRDRYNEQFFGPGTRLTVL.